Listed below are T cell receptor beta chains from one sample, sequenced in a study of spatial heterogeneity in lung cancer. One entry per CDR3 protein results from TCRdb running MiXCR on the 5' RACE reads. The sample yields about 78,000 distinct CDR3 sequences, 7.5% to 9.5% seen once. The material was PBMCs, obtained at surgery. The receptors shown here come from a male donor with early-stage non-small cell lung cancer. CDR3s include the opening cysteine and the closing phenylalanine or tryptophan. The D gene is left open where the match is weak. Not every row has a clone size; where given, it reads once, few, many or a size class.

d_call: NA
j_call: TRBJ1-2
v_call: TRBV29-1
clone_size: NA
cdr3_aa: CSASESAANYGYTF
cdr3_nt: TGCAGCGCCTCGGAAAGCGCCGCTAACTATGGCTACACCTTC

d_call: NA
j_call: TRBJ2-5
v_call: TRBV5-1
clone_size: few
cdr3_aa: CASSPFLQETQYF
cdr3_nt: TGCGCCAGCAGCCCCTTCCTCCAAGAGACCCAGTACTTC

d_call: NA
j_call: TRBJ2-1
v_call: TRBV11-2
clone_size: many
cdr3_aa: CASSLVGQIYNEQFF
cdr3_nt: TGTGCCAGCAGCTTAGTAGGACAAATCTACAATGAGCAGTTCTTC

d_call: NA
j_call: TRBJ2-1
v_call: TRBV29-1
clone_size: NA
cdr3_aa: CSVGGGSYNEQFF
cdr3_nt: TGCAGCGTGGGAGGAGGTTCCTACAATGAGCAGTTCTTC

d_call: NA
j_call: TRBJ1-1
v_call: TRBV24-1
clone_size: few
cdr3_aa: CATSDLDSSEAFF
cdr3_nt: TGTGCCACCAGTGACCTCGACAGTTCTGAAGCTTTCTTT

d_call: TRBD2
j_call: TRBJ2-3
v_call: TRBV20-1
clone_size: NA
cdr3_aa: CSVTSGISTDTQYF
cdr3_nt: TGCAGTGTGACTAGCGGGATTAGCACAGATACGCAGTATTTT

d_call: NA
j_call: TRBJ2-7
v_call: TRBV7-9
clone_size: many
cdr3_aa: CASSPRGAYTGEQYF
cdr3_nt: TGTGCCAGCAGCCCCCGCGGGGCTTATACGGGGGAGCAGTACTTC

d_call: NA
j_call: TRBJ2-3
v_call: TRBV29-1
clone_size: many
cdr3_aa: CSLETPQADTQYF
cdr3_nt: TGCAGCTTAGAGACACCTCAGGCAGATACGCAGTATTTT

d_call: NA
j_call: TRBJ2-5
v_call: TRBV7-2
clone_size: many
cdr3_aa: CASSLGRRETQYF
cdr3_nt: TGTGCCAGCAGCTTAGGGCGTCGGGAGACCCAGTACTTC

d_call: NA
j_call: TRBJ2-3
v_call: TRBV20-1
clone_size: NA
cdr3_aa: CSAPRASSTDTQYF
cdr3_nt: TGCAGTGCCCCCCGGGCGAGTAGCACAGATACGCAGTATTTT

d_call: NA
j_call: TRBJ1-2
v_call: TRBV19
clone_size: many
cdr3_aa: CASTHNYGYTF
cdr3_nt: TGTGCCAGTACGCATAACTATGGCTACACCTTC

d_call: NA
j_call: TRBJ2-1
v_call: TRBV6-1
clone_size: few
cdr3_aa: CACGAGSYNEQFF
cdr3_nt: TGTGCGTGCGGTGCGGGATCCTACAATGAGCAGTTCTTC

d_call: NA
j_call: TRBJ1-2
v_call: TRBV27
clone_size: NA
cdr3_aa: CASSLLGGGGYTF
cdr3_nt: TGTGCCAGCAGTTTATTAGGGGGAGGTGGCTACACCTTC

d_call: NA
j_call: TRBJ2-7
v_call: TRBV30
clone_size: many
cdr3_aa: CAWSMDSSYEQYF
cdr3_nt: TGTGCCTGGAGTATGGACAGTTCCTACGAGCAGTACTTC

d_call: TRBD2
j_call: TRBJ2-3
v_call: TRBV6-1
clone_size: NA
cdr3_aa: CASKRTSGRIDTQYF
cdr3_nt: TGTGCCAGCAAGCGTACTAGCGGGAGAATAGATACGCAGTATTTT

d_call: NA
j_call: TRBJ1-1
v_call: TRBV7-9
clone_size: NA
cdr3_aa: CASSPQGVEAFF
cdr3_nt: TGTGCCAGCAGCCCCCAAGGGGTTGAAGCTTTCTTT

d_call: NA
j_call: TRBJ2-7
v_call: TRBV6-2/TRBV6-3
clone_size: many
cdr3_aa: CASSPGPQEQYF
cdr3_nt: TGTGCCAGCTCCCCCGGACCCCAGGAGCAGTACTTC

d_call: NA
j_call: TRBJ1-6
v_call: TRBV27
clone_size: many
cdr3_aa: CASSASGAPNSPLHF
cdr3_nt: TGTGCCAGCAGTGCCTCAGGGGCCCCTAATTCACCCCTCCACTTT

d_call: TRBD1
j_call: TRBJ1-2
v_call: TRBV19
clone_size: NA
cdr3_aa: CASSRDRDAYGYTF
cdr3_nt: TGTGCCAGTAGTAGGGACAGGGACGCCTATGGCTACACCTTC

d_call: NA
j_call: TRBJ2-5
v_call: TRBV6-5
clone_size: many
cdr3_aa: CASRAHREASRGTQYF
cdr3_nt: TGTGCCAGCAGGGCCCACAGGGAAGCCAGCAGGGGGACCCAGTACTTC

d_call: NA
j_call: TRBJ2-7
v_call: TRBV20-1
clone_size: NA
cdr3_aa: CSARDETGYEQYF
cdr3_nt: TGCAGTGCTAGAGATGAGACAGGCTACGAGCAGTACTTC

d_call: NA
j_call: TRBJ2-1
v_call: TRBV11-2
clone_size: many
cdr3_aa: CASSLRGSSGYNEQFF
cdr3_nt: TGTGCCAGCAGCCTACGAGGGTCGAGCGGGTACAATGAGCAGTTCTTC

d_call: TRBD2
j_call: TRBJ2-1
v_call: TRBV27
clone_size: few
cdr3_aa: CASSFKAGGPGEQFF
cdr3_nt: TGTGCCAGCAGTTTTAAGGCGGGAGGGCCGGGTGAGCAGTTCTTC

d_call: NA
j_call: TRBJ1-5
v_call: TRBV6-5
clone_size: many
cdr3_aa: CASRRDRYSNQPQHF
cdr3_nt: TGTGCCAGCAGGAGAGACAGATATAGCAATCAGCCCCAGCATTTT

d_call: NA
j_call: TRBJ2-3
v_call: TRBV4-1
clone_size: many
cdr3_aa: CASSPLPRGTDTQYF
cdr3_nt: TGCGCCAGCAGCCCACTACCGAGGGGGACAGATACGCAGTATTTT

d_call: NA
j_call: TRBJ2-1
v_call: TRBV7-2
clone_size: few
cdr3_aa: CASSLSTDTSYNEQFF
cdr3_nt: TGTGCCAGCAGCTTATCAACTGACACCTCCTACAATGAGCAGTTCTTC

d_call: NA
j_call: TRBJ2-1
v_call: TRBV6-5
clone_size: few
cdr3_aa: CASSSRSDEQFF
cdr3_nt: TGTGCCAGCAGCTCGAGGTCCGATGAGCAGTTCTTC

d_call: TRBD2
j_call: TRBJ2-1
v_call: TRBV30
clone_size: few
cdr3_aa: CAWSVGTSGRGNEQFF
cdr3_nt: TGTGCCTGGAGTGTAGGGACTAGCGGGAGAGGCAATGAGCAGTTCTTC

d_call: TRBD1
j_call: TRBJ1-4
v_call: TRBV10-3
clone_size: few
cdr3_aa: CAISGDREGEKLFF
cdr3_nt: TGTGCCATCAGTGGCGACAGGGAGGGTGAAAAACTGTTTTTT

d_call: TRBD2
j_call: TRBJ2-1
v_call: TRBV20-1
clone_size: few
cdr3_aa: CSARTSGSGEQFF
cdr3_nt: TGCAGTGCTAGGACTAGCGGTAGCGGTGAGCAGTTCTTC

d_call: NA
j_call: TRBJ1-1
v_call: TRBV7-2
clone_size: many
cdr3_aa: CASSLQRVSGTEAFF
cdr3_nt: TGTGCCAGCAGCTTACAACGAGTAAGCGGCACTGAAGCTTTCTTT

d_call: NA
j_call: TRBJ2-3
v_call: TRBV6-1
clone_size: NA
cdr3_aa: CASSELSNTQYF
cdr3_nt: TGTGCCAGCAGTGAATTATCTAATACGCAGTATTTT

d_call: NA
j_call: TRBJ1-1
v_call: TRBV7-9
clone_size: NA
cdr3_aa: CASSLEGGATEAFF
cdr3_nt: TGTGCCAGCAGCTTAGAGGGAGGGGCCACTGAAGCTTTCTTT

d_call: TRBD1
j_call: TRBJ2-7
v_call: TRBV29-1
clone_size: many
cdr3_aa: CSVDAGTGTYEQYF
cdr3_nt: TGCAGCGTTGACGCGGGGACAGGGACCTACGAGCAGTACTTC

d_call: TRBD1
j_call: TRBJ1-1
v_call: TRBV20-1
clone_size: many
cdr3_aa: CSIRDSLLSTEAFF
cdr3_nt: TGCAGTATCCGGGACAGCCTCTTAAGCACTGAAGCTTTCTTT

d_call: NA
j_call: TRBJ2-5
v_call: TRBV5-1
clone_size: many
cdr3_aa: CASSPVAGQETQYF
cdr3_nt: TGCGCCAGCAGCCCGGTCGCGGGGCAAGAGACCCAGTACTTC

d_call: NA
j_call: TRBJ1-2
v_call: TRBV7-2
clone_size: NA
cdr3_aa: CASSLSNYGYTF
cdr3_nt: TGTGCCAGCAGCTTATCTAACTATGGCTACACCTTC

d_call: NA
j_call: TRBJ2-1
v_call: TRBV25-1
clone_size: NA
cdr3_aa: CASSATLGGEQFF
cdr3_nt: TGTGCCAGCAGTGCCACCTTGGGGGGCGAGCAGTTCTTC

d_call: NA
j_call: TRBJ1-2
v_call: TRBV3-1
clone_size: many
cdr3_aa: CASSQVPGQGYGYTF
cdr3_nt: TGTGCCAGCAGCCAAGTTCCGGGACAAGGCTATGGCTACACCTTC

d_call: NA
j_call: TRBJ2-1
v_call: TRBV7-8
clone_size: NA
cdr3_aa: CASSRVGRQAGHEQFF
cdr3_nt: TGTGCCAGCAGCCGAGTGGGTCGACAGGCTGGCCATGAGCAGTTCTTC

d_call: TRBD1
j_call: TRBJ1-2
v_call: TRBV7-9
clone_size: few
cdr3_aa: CASGDRAAYGYTF
cdr3_nt: TGTGCCAGCGGGGACAGGGCCGCCTATGGCTACACCTTC

d_call: NA
j_call: TRBJ2-6
v_call: TRBV30
clone_size: many
cdr3_aa: CASIRSGANVLTF
cdr3_nt: TGTGCCTCGATACGCTCTGGGGCCAACGTCCTGACTTTC

d_call: TRBD1
j_call: TRBJ2-7
v_call: TRBV3-1
clone_size: many
cdr3_aa: CASSPTGSSYEQYF
cdr3_nt: TGTGCCAGCAGCCCGACAGGGTCCTCCTACGAGCAGTACTTC

d_call: TRBD1
j_call: TRBJ1-1
v_call: TRBV25-1
clone_size: many
cdr3_aa: CASSDPGTGNTEAFF
cdr3_nt: TGTGCCAGCAGTGATCCCGGGACAGGGAACACTGAAGCTTTCTTT

d_call: NA
j_call: TRBJ2-7
v_call: TRBV6-5
clone_size: many
cdr3_aa: CASSYSSTGATIDYEQYF
cdr3_nt: TGTGCCAGCAGTTATTCCTCTACCGGGGCGACTATAGACTACGAGCAGTACTTC

d_call: NA
j_call: TRBJ2-5
v_call: TRBV29-1
clone_size: many
cdr3_aa: CSGRNSQETQYF
cdr3_nt: TGCAGCGGCCGGAACAGTCAAGAGACCCAGTACTTC

d_call: NA
j_call: TRBJ2-1
v_call: TRBV7-2
clone_size: few
cdr3_aa: CASSFGGADEQFF
cdr3_nt: TGTGCCAGCAGCTTCGGGGGAGCCGATGAGCAGTTCTTC

d_call: TRBD1
j_call: TRBJ1-2
v_call: TRBV6-1
clone_size: NA
cdr3_aa: CASRDREGGLGYGYTF
cdr3_nt: TGTGCCAGCAGGGACAGGGAAGGCGGACTCGGCTATGGCTACACCTTC

d_call: NA
j_call: TRBJ2-1
v_call: TRBV27
clone_size: many
cdr3_aa: CASSPGLLPNEQFF
cdr3_nt: TGTGCCAGCAGTCCAGGACTTCTGCCCAATGAGCAGTTCTTC

d_call: NA
j_call: TRBJ1-1
v_call: TRBV7-9
clone_size: few
cdr3_aa: CASSLGSEAFF
cdr3_nt: TGTGCCAGCAGCTTAGGGAGTGAAGCTTTCTTT

d_call: NA
j_call: TRBJ2-3
v_call: TRBV15
clone_size: many
cdr3_aa: CATSRDGLYTDTQYF
cdr3_nt: TGTGCCACCAGCAGAGACGGACTGTACACAGATACGCAGTATTTT

d_call: TRBD1
j_call: TRBJ1-6
v_call: TRBV19
clone_size: NA
cdr3_aa: CASSAGTDNSPLHF
cdr3_nt: TGTGCCAGTAGTGCAGGGACAGATAATTCACCCCTCCACTTT

d_call: TRBD2
j_call: TRBJ2-3
v_call: TRBV5-1
clone_size: NA
cdr3_aa: CASSPRLAGATDTQYF
cdr3_nt: TGCGCCAGCAGCCCCCGACTAGCGGGAGCGACAGATACGCAGTATTTT

d_call: NA
j_call: TRBJ1-1
v_call: TRBV5-1
clone_size: few
cdr3_aa: CASSPGPMNTEAFF
cdr3_nt: TGCGCCAGCAGCCCGGGACCGATGAACACTGAAGCTTTCTTT